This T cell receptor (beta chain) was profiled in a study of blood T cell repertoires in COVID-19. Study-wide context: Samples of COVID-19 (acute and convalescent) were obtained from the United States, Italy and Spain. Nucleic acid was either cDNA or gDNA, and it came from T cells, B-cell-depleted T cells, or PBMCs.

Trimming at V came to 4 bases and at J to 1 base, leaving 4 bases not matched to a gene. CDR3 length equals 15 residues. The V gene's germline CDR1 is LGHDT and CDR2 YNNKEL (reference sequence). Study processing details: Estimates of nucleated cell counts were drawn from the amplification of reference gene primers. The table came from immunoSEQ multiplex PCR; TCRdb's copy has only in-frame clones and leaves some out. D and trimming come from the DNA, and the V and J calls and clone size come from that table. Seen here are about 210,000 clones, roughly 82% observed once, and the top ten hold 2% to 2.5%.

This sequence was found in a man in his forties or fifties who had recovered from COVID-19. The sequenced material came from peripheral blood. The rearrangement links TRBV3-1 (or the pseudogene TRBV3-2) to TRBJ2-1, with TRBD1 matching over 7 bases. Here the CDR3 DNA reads TGTGCCAGCAGCCCCGGGACAGCTTCCTACAATGAGCAGTTCTTC. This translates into CASSPGTASYNEQFF.